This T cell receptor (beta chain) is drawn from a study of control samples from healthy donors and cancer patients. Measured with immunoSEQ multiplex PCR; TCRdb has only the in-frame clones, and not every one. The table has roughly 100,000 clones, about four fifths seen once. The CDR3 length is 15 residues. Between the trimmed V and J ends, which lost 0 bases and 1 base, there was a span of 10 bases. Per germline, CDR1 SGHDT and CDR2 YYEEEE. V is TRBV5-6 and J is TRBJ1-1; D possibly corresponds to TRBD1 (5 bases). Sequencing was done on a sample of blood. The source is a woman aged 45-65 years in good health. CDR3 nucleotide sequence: TGTGCCAGCAGCTTGGCCGGTGGGGGGAACACTGAAGCTTTCTTT. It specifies CASSLAGGGNTEAFF.